This TCR beta chain was sequenced for a study of vaccination and CD4 T cells after COVID-19. At the level of the study: Stimulation of the cells used overlapping spike peptide pools from SARS-CoV-2 and from the common cold coronaviruses HCoV-NL63, HCoV-OC43 and HCoV-229E. Study outcomes and limitations: SARS-CoV-2-reactive clonotypes rose nonsignificantly, with the median going from approximately 21 to 40.

Sequencing of DNA taken from cultured CD4+ T cells relied on the Oncomine TCR Beta short-read assay. In TCRdb, the PCR reads were re-called with MiXCR into one record per CDR3 protein. Among 10,000 to 15,000 distinct CDR3 sequences listed, approximately 74% were seen once. The treatment here: roughly ten-day PBMC culture with coronavirus spike peptide pools or control peptides (ViraFEST assay). First, ViraFEST expanded antigen-specific T cells with peptide pools, and next it sequenced the TCRs. Germline V gives CDR1 SGHRS, CDR2 YFSETQ. This CDR3 spans 14 amino acids. Trimming left V 3 bases short and J 0 bases short, with 9 bases between. With regard to this clonotype: Its antigen is as yet unknown.

This TCR came from a human donor who received a COVID-19 vaccine. This rearrangement joins TRBV5-1 to TRBJ1-1; D is unclear. The source material was CD4+ T cells from blood, cultured in vitro, sampled after SARS-CoV-2 vaccination. CDR3 sequence: CASSSRYMNTEAFF. CDR3 DNA sequence: TGCGCCAGCAGCTCCAGATACATGAACACTGAAGCTTTCTTT.